This T cell receptor (beta chain) emerged from a study of control samples from healthy donors and cancer patients. The method was immunoSEQ multiplex PCR; TCRdb's version includes in-frame clones alone and lacks a portion of them. The sample shows 15,000 to 20,000 clones, less than 90% of them seen only once. Deletions cut 5 bases from V and 0 bases from J, with 11 bases between. The CDR3 loop spans 15 amino acids. Germline values: CDR1 SSHAT, CDR2 FNYEAQ (reference sequence). Material for sequencing was PBMCs. The receptor's source is a man aged 55 to 70 with head and neck cancer. This chain joins TRBV7-7 and TRBJ1-3; TRBD1 is a possible D gene (5 bases). DNA for the CDR3: TGTGCCAGCAGCACCGGACACTACTCTGGAAACACCATATATTTT. It yields the protein CASSTGHYSGNTIYF.